The 32 T cell receptor beta chains below all came from one sample that was sequenced in a study of shared clonotypes between healthy human individuals. Libraries were prepared by immunoSEQ multiplex PCR; TCRdb keeps only in-frame clonotypes and omits some of them. The sample contains fewer than 850,000 clones, 90% of which appear only once. The sequenced sample consisted of memory CD8+ T cells from PBMCs. Subset: CD45RO+ cells pooled with CCR7-negative TemRA cells. The source is a man younger than 35 in good health. Some clones in this sample may be carry-over from other donors' samples.

This chain links TRBV28 with TRBJ2-7, with no clear D. CDR1 MDHEN and CDR2 SYDVKM come from the germline V gene. CDR3 length: 15 residues. Trimming pared 6 bases from V and 5 bases from J, leaving 20 bases between. CDR3 DNA sequence: TGTGCCAGCAGCACAACCGGACCTCCAACGGACGAGCAGTACTTC. Its protein is CASSTTGPPTDEQYF.

This chain connects TRBV28 to TRBJ1-6; TRBD1 agrees at 9 bases. CDR1 is MDHEN and CDR2 is SYDVKM in the germline V gene. With 3 bases clipped from V and 5 bases from J, the junction kept 2 bases outside the gene matches. The CDR3 length is 15 residues. The CDR3 region is CASSLGDRDNSPLHF. CDR3 nucleotide sequence: TGTGCCAGCAGTTTGGGGGACAGGGATAATTCACCCCTCCACTTT.

This sequence joins TRBV2 and TRBJ2-3; TRBD1 agrees at 8 bases. The germline gives CDR1 SNHLY, CDR2 FYNNEI. This CDR3 comprises 15 residues. With 1 base clipped from V and 6 bases from J, the junction kept 6 bases outside the gene matches. CDR3 sequence: CASSEGVTGGDTQYF. The CDR3 nucleotides read TGTGCCAGCAGTGAAGGGGTTACAGGGGGGGATACGCAGTATTTT.

The chain carries TRBV7-8 and TRBJ2-1; no clear D. The CDR3 spans 14 residues. Germline-derived CDR1 and CDR2 are SGHVS and FQNEAQ. Trimming pared 1 base from V and 6 bases from J, leaving 10 bases between. CDR3: CASSLEGRINEQFF. CDR3 in DNA: TGTGCCAGCAGCTTAGAGGGCAGGATCAATGAGCAGTTCTTC.

This chain joins TRBV19 and TRBJ1-5; D gene unclear. V dropped 5 bases and J dropped 5 bases, with 19 bases sitting between them. The V gene's germline CDR1 is LNHDA and CDR2 SQIVND (reference sequence). CDR3 length: 16 residues. Here the CDR3 DNA reads TGTGCCAGTAGTTGGAAAGCTCGGGCCACCTATCAGCCCCAGCATTTT. It codes for CASSWKARATYQPQHF.

This clone was observed a handful of times. The chain links TRBV2 to TRBJ2-4; D is uncertain. There are 14 residues in the CDR3. Trimming removed 6 bases at V and 1 base at J, with 10 bases between. Germline CDR1 SNHLY, CDR2 FYNNEI. CDR3 coding DNA: TGTGCCAGCAGCCTAGGGTACGCCAAAAACATTCAGTACTTC. This encodes CASSLGYAKNIQYF.

This chain uses TRBV10-3 with TRBJ2-7, with 7 bases aligning to TRBD1. From germline, CDR1 is ENHRY and CDR2 SYGVKD. The V segment lost 3 bases and the J segment 1 base; nucleotides outside the gene matches: 6. CDR3 length: 15 amino acids. CDR3 in DNA: TGTGCCATCAGTGACCAGACAGGGATTTCCTACGAGCAGTACTTC. Protein sequence: CAISDQTGISYEQYF.

The chain recombines TRBV29-1 with TRBJ2-1, with D possibly TRBD2 on 5 matching bases. Germline V gene sequence: CDR1 SQVTM, CDR2 ANQGSEA. The CDR3 contains 13 residues. The V end lost 5 bases, the J end lost 3 bases, and 11 bases lay between the germline ends. The CDR3 protein is CSVFVANYNEQFF. CDR3 DNA sequence: TGCAGCGTTTTTGTAGCGAACTACAATGAGCAGTTCTTC.

This chain joins TRBV7-6 and TRBJ2-2; 7 positions match TRBD2. This CDR3 is 16 amino acids long. Trimming at V came to 0 bases and at J to 7 bases, leaving 8 bases not matched to a gene. CDR1 and CDR2 (germline): SGHVS, FNYEAQ. The CDR3 nucleotides read TGTGCCAGCAGCTTAGCTTTGGCGGGAGAACACGGGGAGCTGTTTTTT. Amino acid sequence: CASSLALAGEHGELFF.

The genes are TRBV15 and TRBJ1-5, with D possibly matching TRBD1 (5 bases). V was cut by 11 bases and J by 0 bases, with 11 bases left in between. Germline loops: CDR1 LNHNV, CDR2 YYDKDF (reference sequence). The CDR3 spans 13 residues. CDR3 DNA: TGTGCCGGGGGAGGGACTAGCAATCAGCCCCAGCATTTT. It translates to CAGGGTSNQPQHF.

The chain links TRBV4-1 to TRBJ1-1; tentative D call: TRBD1 (6 bases). Germline V gene lookup returns CDR1 MGHRA and CDR2 YSYEKL. V shed 0 bases and J shed 7 bases, with 12 bases lying between them. CDR3 length: 14 residues. Here the CDR3 DNA reads TGCGCCAGCAGCCAAGAGACAGGCATTCTTGAAGCTTTCTTT. It is translated as CASSQETGILEAFF.

The gene calls are TRBV7-9 and TRBJ2-2, with a possible D match to TRBD2 (6 bases). The CDR3 is 12 amino acids. Trimming shortened V by 11 bases and J by 2 bases, and 9 bases separated the two germline ends. The germline gives CDR1 SEHNR, CDR2 FQNEAQ (reference sequence). This CDR3 is CAGGVNTGELFF. The CDR3 nucleotides are TGTGCCGGCGGGGTTAACACCGGGGAGCTGTTTTTT.

The gene calls are TRBV9 and TRBJ1-1; 7 bases match TRBD1. The germline V gene encodes CDR1 SGDLS and CDR2 YYNGEE. This CDR3 contains 15 residues. J gave up 0 bases and V 3 bases, and 5 bases lay outside the gene matches. CDR3 coding DNA: TGTGCCAGCAGCGCTTGGGACAGCCTGAACACTGAAGCTTTCTTT. As protein: CASSAWDSLNTEAFF.

The table lists this clone with a count of one. The same CDR3 also results from other DNA sequences found in this sample. The chain links TRBV9 to TRBJ2-7; 9 nucleotides agree with TRBD1. This CDR3 is built from 14 residues. Trimming at V came to 2 bases and at J to 4 bases, leaving 4 bases not matched to a gene. CDR1 is SGDLS and CDR2 is YYNGEE in the germline V gene. Here the CDR3 DNA reads TGTGCCAGCAGCGTGGGACAGGGACCTTACGAGCAGTACTTC. Translation gives CASSVGQGPYEQYF. Complete variable domain (other parts from reference TRBV9 and TRBJ2-7): DSGVTQTPKHLITATGQRVTLRCSPRSGDLSVYWYQQSLDQGLQFLIQYYNGEERAKGNILERFSAQQFPDLHSELNLSSLELGDSALYFCASSVGQGPYEQYFGPGTRLTVT.

For the CDR3, the DNA is TGTGCCAGCAGCTTTTACGCGGGCCTCCGCACAGATACGCAGTATTTT. This translates into CASSFYAGLRTDTQYF. This chain joins TRBV5-5 and TRBJ2-3; perhaps TRBD2 as D (5 bases). The CDR3 sequence is 16 residues long. V was clipped by 2 bases and J by 1 base, with 14 bases between them. Germline V lookup: CDR1 SGHKS, CDR2 YYEKEE (reference sequence).

This chain uses TRBV9 with TRBJ2-7; D might be TRBD2 (5 bases). The germline CDR1 and CDR2 sequences are SGDLS and YYNGEE. The CDR3 is 13 residues long. The ends were cut back, 5 bases at V and 0 bases at J, with 9 bases in the middle. The CDR3 sequence is CASSPSGSYEQYF. In DNA form, the CDR3 reads TGTGCCAGCAGTCCCAGCGGCTCCTACGAGCAGTACTTC.

The V and J genes are TRBV19 and TRBJ2-7, with no clear D. V was pared by 3 bases and J by 0 bases, with 9 bases between. The CDR3 is 14 residues long. Germline CDR1 and CDR2: LNHDA and SQIVND (reference sequence). CDR3 protein: CASSISELSYEQYF. As DNA, the CDR3 is TGTGCCAGTAGTATTTCGGAGCTCTCCTACGAGCAGTACTTC. The whole variable domain, filled in from reference TRBV19 and TRBJ2-7, reads DGGITQSPKYLFRKEGQNVTLSCEQNLNHDAMYWYRQDPGQGLRLIYYSQIVNDFQKGDIAEGYSVSREKKESFPLTVTSAQKNPTAFYLCASSISELSYEQYFGPGTRLTVT.

The chain combines TRBV14 with TRBJ2-7; D perhaps matches TRBD2 (6 bases). V was cut by 0 bases and J by 4 bases, with 16 bases left in between. Germline V gives CDR1 SGHDN, CDR2 FVKESK. CDR3 length: 16 residues. The CDR3 reads CASSQEATGDWYEQYF. CDR3 sequence (DNA): TGTGCCAGCAGCCAAGAAGCGACGGGGGACTGGTACGAGCAGTACTTC.

This chain links TRBV19 with TRBJ2-1; D might be TRBD2 (5 bases). Trimming cost V 0 bases and J 0 bases, with 9 bases left between them. This CDR3 region has 16 residues. Germline values: CDR1 LNHDA, CDR2 SQIVND (reference sequence). CDR3 loop: CASSIDRGSSYNEQFF. The DNA of the CDR3 is TGTGCCAGTAGTATAGATCGGGGATCCTCCTACAATGAGCAGTTCTTC. Drawing the rest from reference TRBV19 and TRBJ2-1, the complete variable domain is DGGITQSPKYLFRKEGQNVTLSCEQNLNHDAMYWYRQDPGQGLRLIYYSQIVNDFQKGDIAEGYSVSREKKESFPLTVTSAQKNPTAFYLCASSIDRGSSYNEQFFGPGTRLTVL.

The chain combines TRBV10-3 with TRBJ2-3, with 7 bases identical to TRBD1. The CDR3 has 16 amino acids. Germline V gene data show CDR1 as ENHRY and CDR2 as SYGVKD. The V and J ends lost 6 bases and 0 bases, in that order; junction bases with no gene match: 9. The CDR3 sequence: CAIRGTAVSSTDTQYF. The CDR3, as DNA: TGTGCCATCAGAGGGACAGCGGTTTCTAGCACAGATACGCAGTATTTT.

The V call is TRBV7-9, the J call TRBJ1-4, with a possible D match to TRBD1 (5 bases). Between the trimmed V and J ends, which lost 7 bases and 5 bases, there was a span of 20 bases. CDR3 length: 16 amino acids. The V gene's germline CDR1 is SEHNR and CDR2 FQNEAQ (reference sequence). This CDR3 is CASNDFAQGGNEKLFF. DNA for the CDR3: TGTGCCAGCAACGATTTCGCCCAGGGAGGAAATGAAAAACTGTTTTTT.

As for this clone: This same CDR3 is encoded by further DNA sequences in the sample. The CDR3 region is CASSSRGWGTEAFF. The CDR3 nucleotides are TGTGCCAGCAGTTCCAGGGGTTGGGGAACTGAAGCTTTCTTT. This chain uses TRBV27 with TRBJ1-1, with TRBD1 as a possible D gene (6 bases). The CDR3 contains 14 residues. Per germline, CDR1 MNHEY and CDR2 SMNVEV (reference sequence). Deletions cut 4 bases from V and 5 bases from J, with 14 bases between.

The chain is built from TRBV9 and TRBJ1-1; D perhaps matches TRBD1 (5 bases). This CDR3 spans 15 amino acids. Deletions cut 6 bases from V and 2 bases from J, with 17 bases between. Germline-derived CDR1 and CDR2 are SGDLS and YYNGEE. The CDR3 here is CASTRPVGGNTEAFF. The CDR3 DNA is TGTGCCAGCACCCGTCCGGTCGGGGGTAACACTGAAGCTTTCTTT.

The chain uses TRBV28 and TRBJ1-5, with D hard to call. Germline CDR1 is MDHEN and CDR2 is SYDVKM. V lost 7 bases and J lost 6, with 19 bases in between. This CDR3 is built from 15 residues. The CDR3 coding sequence is TGTGCCAGCACCCGACCAGGAGTACGGGGTCAGCCCCAGCATTTT. Translated: CASTRPGVRGQPQHF.

The rearrangement links TRBV11-3 to TRBJ2-1, with 12 bases aligning to TRBD2. In germline, CDR1 is SGHNT, CDR2 YENEEA. The junction had 12 bases not matched to a gene; V was cut back by 5 bases and J by 4 bases. This CDR3 is built from 18 residues. The CDR3 sequence is CASSTWETSGSRYNEQFF. DNA of the CDR3: TGTGCCAGCAGCACCTGGGAGACTAGCGGGAGCAGATACAATGAGCAGTTCTTC. The full variable domain, completed using reference TRBV11-3 and TRBJ2-1, is EAGVVQSPRYKIIEKKQPVAFWCNPISGHNTLYWYLQNLGQGPELLIRYENEEAVDDSQLPKDRFSAERLKGVDSTLKIQPAELGDSAVYLCASSTWETSGSRYNEQFFGPGTRLTVL.

The chain is built from TRBV6-1 and TRBJ2-6; D might be TRBD1 or TRBD2, each matching 5 bases. Germline CDR1 reads MNHNS; CDR2 reads SASEGT. The CDR3 is 15 amino acids. Trimming removed 2 bases from V and 4 bases from J, with 9 bases in between. This CDR3 reads CASSERDEGANVLTF. The CDR3 DNA is TGTGCCAGCAGTGAAAGGGACGAGGGGGCCAACGTCCTGACTTTC.

The rearrangement links TRBV7-8 to TRBJ1-2, with 10 bases lining up with TRBD1. The germline V gene encodes CDR1 SGHVS and CDR2 FQNEAQ. The J segment lost 4 bases and the V segment lost 5 bases, leaving 10 bases of the junction unmatched. The CDR3 length is 16 residues. The CDR3 bases are TGTGCCAGCAGCGCCTCTCCGGGACAGGGGAGCTATGGCTACACCTTC. Residues: CASSASPGQGSYGYTF.

In this sample, this clone turned up once. This chain uses TRBV20-1 with TRBJ2-1; no firm D call. The CDR3 covers 11 residues. Between the trimmed V and J ends, which lost 6 bases and 4 bases, there was a span of 7 bases. Germline V gene data show CDR1 as DFQATT and CDR2 as SNEGSKA (reference sequence). In DNA form, the CDR3 reads TGCAGTGCCCCGTTGTACAATGAGCAGTTCTTC. Amino acids: CSAPLYNEQFF.

The chain joins TRBV4-3 to TRBJ2-1; 7 bases agree with TRBD2. The CDR3 length is 17 residues. Losses at the gene ends were 0 bases for V and 4 bases for J; bases not matched to a gene: 9. Germline V gives CDR1 LGHNA, CDR2 YSLEER. In DNA, the CDR3 is TGCGCCAGCAGCCAAGAGGGATCCAGCGGGATGTACAATGAGCAGTTCTTC. It is translated as CASSQEGSSGMYNEQFF.

V is TRBV27 and J is TRBJ2-5; D is tentatively TRBD1 or TRBD2 (5 bases each). In germline, CDR1 is MNHEY, CDR2 SMNVEV (reference sequence). There are 16 residues in the CDR3. With 2 bases removed from V and 6 bases from J, the gap between germline ends came to 19 bases. CDR3 protein: CASSLTLRGALKTQYF. The DNA of the CDR3 is TGTGCCAGCAGTTTAACTCTCCGGGGCGCGCTGAAGACCCAGTACTTC.

The CDR3 DNA reads as TGCGCCAGCAGCCAAGACAGGTACACTGAAGCTTTCTTT. Encoded protein: CASSQDRYTEAFF. This chain joins TRBV4-3 and TRBJ1-1; no firm D call. This CDR3 is 13 amino acids long. Germline CDR1 and CDR2: LGHNA and YSLEER. The ends were cut back, 0 bases at V and 3 bases at J, with 5 bases in the middle.

This rearrangement joins TRBV2 to TRBJ2-1, with a weak D call TRBD1 (7 bases). From germline, CDR1 is SNHLY and CDR2 FYNNEI. The CDR3 runs to 14 residues. Trimming took off 6 bases at V and 3 bases at J, with 12 bases between the two ends. CDR3 region: CASRNRGLYNEQFF. The CDR3 DNA sequence: TGTGCCAGCAGAAACAGGGGACTCTACAATGAGCAGTTCTTC.